This T cell receptor (beta chain) comes out of a study of cytomegalovirus exposure and HLA in healthy donors. Primers included in the PCR were 60 Vbeta and 13 Jbeta primers. The assay was immunoSEQ multiplex PCR, and TCRdb's table has in-frame clones only and misses some. The data contain some 120,000 clones, approximately 85% of them seen just once; the ten biggest clones take up 10% to 12%. V dropped 2 bases and J dropped 5 bases, with 13 bases sitting between them. CDR1 is MNHEY, CDR2 SVGAGI, per germline. This CDR3 comprises 15 residues. The receptor comes from a male donor in good health and CMV-seropositive. This chain links TRBV6-5 with TRBJ2-1, with D perhaps TRBD2 (6 bases). The sequenced material came from PBMCs. In nucleotides, the CDR3 is TGTGCCAGCAGTTACGGGGGGTCCCGTCACAATGAGCAGTTCTTC. It yields the protein CASSYGGSRHNEQFF.